A single sample is the source of the 24 T cell receptor beta chains below, sequenced in a study of patients and donors after allogeneic stem cell transplantation. TCRdb itself ran the RT-PCR reads through MiXCR, one entry per CDR3 protein. The sample includes about a million distinct CDR3 sequences, approximately 19% of them seen just once. Sample: blood, either unsorted or a sorted T cell fraction (not recorded which). Receptors were obtained from a human donor who was either an allogeneic HSCT recipient or a stem cell or donor lymphocyte infusion donor (not recorded which). It is not recorded whose cells these are; they may come from a transplant donor.

This clonotype was detected ten times or more. This sequence joins TRBV29-1 and TRBJ1-1; D gene ambiguous. The V end lost 4 bases, the J end lost 2 bases, and 5 bases lay between the germline ends. The CDR3 runs 11 residues. The germline CDR1 and CDR2 sequences are SQVTM and ANQGSEA. This CDR3 reads CSVGENTEAFF. Written as DNA, the CDR3 is TGCAGCGTTGGGGAAAACACTGAAGCTTTCTTT. The full variable domain, its missing parts supplied by reference TRBV29-1 and TRBJ1-1, is SAVISQKPSRDICQRGTSLTIQCQVDSQVTMMFWYRQQPGQSLTLIATANQGSEATYESGFVIDKFPISRPNLTFSTLTVSNMSPEDSSIYLCSVGENTEAFFGQGTRLTVV.

The rearrangement uses TRBV9 and TRBJ2-1, with D perhaps matching TRBD1 (8 bases). There are 20 residues in the CDR3. The germline V and J ends were trimmed by 0 bases and 8 bases, with 30 bases remaining between them. Germline CDR1 is SGDLS and CDR2 is YYNGEE. Here the CDR3 reads CASSVAGQGGRGLPVDEQFF. CDR3 coding DNA: TGTGCCAGCAGCGTAGCAGGACAGGGAGGGAGAGGACTACCAGTGGATGAGCAGTTCTTC.

In this sample, this clonotype turned up a few times. This chain connects TRBV6-2 or TRBV6-3 to TRBJ1-5; D gene uncertain. CDR3 length: 12 amino acids. Germline values: CDR1 MNHEY, CDR2 SVGEGT. The V end was cut by 10 bases, the J end by 3 bases, with 10 bases between. CDR3 in amino acids: CATHGINQPQHF. The CDR3 DNA is TGTGCCACCCACGGGATCAATCAGCCCCAGCATTTT.

This clonotype showed up just a few times. The rearrangement joins TRBV6-5 to TRBJ1-6; 7 positions match TRBD1. The CDR3 is 17 residues long. Germline lookup yields CDR1 MNHEY and CDR2 SVGAGI. V was pared by 4 bases and J by 3 bases, with 9 bases of the junction left unmatched. In DNA, the CDR3 is TGTGCCAGCAGTTCTTTGACAGGGAAGGGCTATAATTCACCCCTCCACTTT. Amino acid sequence: CASSSLTGKGYNSPLHF.

In regard to this clonotype: The junction shows a germline mismatch at one end, possibly a read error. The V call is TRBV5-1, the J call TRBJ2-5; 7 bases agree with TRBD2. Per the germline V gene, CDR1 is SGHRS and CDR2 is YFSETQ. This CDR3 has 13 residues. Here the CDR3 DNA reads TGCGCCAGCAGCTTGGATTACGGTGGCGGGGGATCCTTC. This gives the protein CASSLDYGGGGSF.

This clonotype was seen a handful of times. The gene calls are TRBV4-3 and TRBJ2-3; a possible D gene is TRBD2 (6 bases). The CDR3 loop spans 16 amino acids. Germline CDR1 and CDR2: LGHNA and YSLEER. V lost 4 bases and J lost 0, with 14 bases in between. The CDR3 DNA sequence: TGCGCCAGCAGCCTAACGGGGGATTTAAGCACAGATACGCAGTATTTT. Protein sequence: CASSLTGDLSTDTQYF.

The chain recombines TRBV5-1 with TRBJ1-6; no definite D call. With 0 bases removed from V and 14 bases from J, the gap between germline ends came to 9 bases. Looked up from germline, CDR1 is SGHRS and CDR2 is YFSETQ. There are 12 residues in the CDR3. The CDR3 reads CASSLEGRSLHF. The CDR3 DNA reads TGCGCCAGCAGCTTGGAAGGCCGATCCCTCCACTTT. The full variable domain, completed using reference TRBV5-1 and TRBJ1-6, is KAGVTQTPRYLIKTRGQQVTLSCSPISGHRSVSWYQQTPGQGLQFLFEYFSETQRNKGNFPGRFSGRQFSNSRSEMNVSTLELGDSALYLCASSLEGRSLHFGNGTRLTVT.

The V gene is TRBV9, the J gene TRBJ1-1; D ambiguous. Germline assignment: CDR1 SGDLS and CDR2 YYNGEE. Trimming took 3 bases from V and 4 from J, leaving 16 bases between them. The CDR3 is 15 residues long. For the CDR3, the DNA is TGTGCCAGCAGCGCCAGCCGGCAGCTGGGCACTGAAGCTTTCTTT. It specifies CASSASRQLGTEAFF.

This clonotype has a handful of counts. The chain combines TRBV20-1 with TRBJ2-1; possible D gene TRBD2, 6 bases. This CDR3 spans 14 amino acids. Trimming left V 6 bases short and J 4 bases short, with 16 bases between. Germline CDR1 and CDR2: DFQATT and SNEGSKA (reference sequence). Here the CDR3 reads CSAPVGGSYNEQFF. CDR3 DNA: TGCAGTGCACCGGTGGGGGGAAGTTACAATGAGCAGTTCTTC.

This clonotype has just a few counts. The genes are TRBV20-1 and TRBJ1-6, with D perhaps matching TRBD1 (5 bases). Trimming left V 1 base short and J 7 bases short, with 14 bases between. In germline, CDR1 is DFQATT, CDR2 SNEGSKA (reference sequence). The CDR3 length is 15 residues. The CDR3 bases are TGCAGTGCTAGAGTTGGGGGATATAAGAATTCACCCCTCCACTTT. It translates to CSARVGGYKNSPLHF.

The genes are TRBV2 and TRBJ2-7; D ambiguous. This CDR3 spans 13 amino acids. The germline V gene encodes CDR1 SNHLY and CDR2 FYNNEI. V shed 2 bases and J shed 5 bases, with 10 bases lying between them. This CDR3 is CASSEKRFHEQYF. The DNA for the CDR3 is TGTGCCAGCAGTGAAAAACGCTTTCACGAGCAGTACTTC.

The V and J genes are TRBV5-1 and TRBJ2-1, with D possibly matching TRBD2 (7 bases). Germline-derived CDR1 and CDR2 are SGHRS and YFSETQ. V lost 7 bases, J lost 3 bases, and 17 bases lay in between. The CDR3 covers 15 residues. CDR3 DNA: TGCGCCAGCCGCGAGGGGGGGAGAAGCTACAATGAGCAGTTCTTC. This sequence encodes CASREGGRSYNEQFF.

This clonotype was observed a few times. The chain has TRBV6-1 and TRBJ1-1; 10 nucleotides agree with TRBD1. V shed 6 bases, J shed 6 bases, and the junction held 7 bases outside the gene matches. The CDR3 spans 14 residues. Germline lookup yields CDR1 MNHNS and CDR2 SASEGT. The CDR3 loop reads CASSRDRGLSEAFF. Here the CDR3 DNA reads TGTGCCAGCAGCCGCGACAGGGGGCTATCTGAAGCTTTCTTT.

This clonotype was observed many times. V is TRBV5-6 and J is TRBJ2-5; TRBD1 agrees at 7 bases. With 0 bases clipped from V and 4 bases from J, the junction kept 3 bases outside the gene matches. The CDR3 totals 14 residues. Germline CDR1 reads SGHDT; CDR2 reads YYEEEE. The CDR3 coding sequence is TGTGCCAGCAGCTTGGCGGCAGGGGGAGAGACCCAGTACTTC. Translation: CASSLAAGGETQYF.

In this sample, this clonotype turned up a few times. The chain links TRBV10-3 to TRBJ1-6, with 7 bases fitting TRBD1. The CDR3 is 13 amino acids. Germline V gene sequence: CDR1 ENHRY, CDR2 SYGVKD. V shed 0 bases, J shed 13 bases, and the junction held 3 bases outside the gene matches. The CDR3 here is CAISESDRLPLHF. Here the CDR3 DNA reads TGTGCCATCAGTGAGTCGGACAGGCTCCCCCTCCACTTT.

V and J are TRBV5-1 and TRBJ2-2; 9 nucleotides agree with TRBD1. The junction had 8 bases not matched to a gene; V was cut back by 6 bases and J by 5 bases. There are 15 residues in the CDR3. Germline assignment: CDR1 SGHRS and CDR2 YFSETQ. The CDR3 DNA follows: TGCGCCAGCACCCTGGACAGGGGTGGTACCGGGGAGCTGTTTTTT. Translation gives CASTLDRGGTGELFF.

This clonotype was picked up a small number of times. The chain uses TRBV11-3 and TRBJ2-3, with D perhaps TRBD2 (5 bases). Germline V CDR1 and CDR2: SGHNT, YENEEA. Trimming removed 8 bases at V and 10 bases at J, with 13 bases between. The CDR3 runs to 11 residues. CDR3: CASRRVGAQYF. DNA for the CDR3: TGTGCCAGCCGCCGGGTGGGAGCGCAGTATTTT.

This clonotype was recorded a few times. The chain uses TRBV20-1 and TRBJ2-5; D might be TRBD2 (6 bases). This CDR3 region has 14 residues. Trimming took off 6 bases at V and 1 base at J, with 15 bases between the two ends. Germline V gene sequence: CDR1 DFQATT, CDR2 SNEGSKA (reference sequence). CDR3 nucleotides: TGCAGTGCCCCGCGGGGCGAAGTCCAAGAGACCCAGTACTTC. Protein: CSAPRGEVQETQYF.

The rearrangement uses TRBV18 and TRBJ1-1, with 7 bases that match TRBD1. V lost 6 bases and J lost 2; bases outside the gene matches: 6. The CDR3 has 14 residues. Germline-derived CDR1 and CDR2 are KGHSH and LQKENI. The CDR3 sequence is CASSRRDSNTEAFF. The CDR3 DNA reads TGTGCCAGCTCGCGCCGGGACAGTAACACTGAAGCTTTCTTT. The variable domain in full, with the rest retrieved from reference TRBV18 and TRBJ1-1, is NAGVMQNPRHLVRRRGQEARLRCSPMKGHSHVYWYRQLPEEGLKFMVYLQKENIIDESGMPKERFSAEFPKEGPSILRIQQVVRGDSAAYFCASSRRDSNTEAFFGQGTRLTVV.

There are a few counts of this clonotype. The V gene is TRBV5-1, the J gene TRBJ2-7, with 12 bases identical to TRBD2. With 4 bases clipped from V and 9 bases from J, the junction kept 11 bases outside the gene matches. Per germline, CDR1 SGHRS and CDR2 YFSETQ. The length of the CDR3 is 15 residues. The CDR3 here is CASSDGLAGRGGQYF. The DNA of the CDR3 is TGCGCCAGCAGCGACGGACTAGCGGGGCGAGGCGGGCAGTACTTC.

The rearrangement links TRBV6-1 to TRBJ2-3, with D tentatively TRBD1 (5 bases). Trimming pared 6 bases from V and 3 bases from J, leaving 19 bases between. CDR1 MNHNS and CDR2 SASEGT come from the germline V gene. The CDR3 has 16 amino acids. Here the CDR3 DNA reads TGTGCCAGCAGCCGAAACCCAGGGAAGAGGACAGATACGCAGTATTTT. It yields the protein CASSRNPGKRTDTQYF.

This clonotype has just a few counts. The CDR3 DNA is TGTGCCACCTTACCCCAGATGGACAGGGGCGATGAGCAGTTCTTC. This gives the protein CATLPQMDRGDEQFF. The rearrangement joins TRBV24-1 to TRBJ2-1; 9 bases are a match to TRBD1. CDR3 length: 15 amino acids. CDR1 is KGHDR, CDR2 SFDVKD, per germline. V lost 9 bases to trimming and J lost 8 bases; unmatched junction nucleotides: 13.

This clonotype was seen repeatedly, ten times or more. This chain joins TRBV2 and TRBJ1-5, with 9 bases identical to TRBD1. The germline gives CDR1 SNHLY, CDR2 FYNNEI. With 4 bases clipped from V and 5 bases from J, the junction kept 0 bases outside the gene matches. CDR3 length: 13 residues. The CDR3 loop reads CASSGTGDQPQHF. In DNA, the CDR3 is TGTGCCAGCAGTGGGACAGGGGATCAGCCCCAGCATTTT.

This clonotype came up a few times. The chain couples TRBV24-1 to TRBJ1-2; D remains ambiguous. The CDR3 is made up of 12 amino acids. V dropped 3 bases and J dropped 6 bases, with 7 bases sitting between them. Germline V gene data show CDR1 as KGHDR and CDR2 as SFDVKD. The CDR3 reads CATSDRTHGYTF. The CDR3, as DNA: TGTGCCACCAGTGATCGGACGCATGGCTACACCTTC.